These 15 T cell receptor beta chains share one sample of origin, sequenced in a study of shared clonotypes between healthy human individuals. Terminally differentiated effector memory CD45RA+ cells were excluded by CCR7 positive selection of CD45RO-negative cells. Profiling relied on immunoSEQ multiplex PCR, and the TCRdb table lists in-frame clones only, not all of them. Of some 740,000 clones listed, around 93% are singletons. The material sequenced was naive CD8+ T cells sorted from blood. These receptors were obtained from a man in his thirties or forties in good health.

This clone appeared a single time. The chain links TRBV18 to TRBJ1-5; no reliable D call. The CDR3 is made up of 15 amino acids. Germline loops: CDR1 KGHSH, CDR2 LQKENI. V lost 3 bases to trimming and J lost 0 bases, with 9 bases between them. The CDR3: CASSPSAYSNQPQHF. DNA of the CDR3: TGTGCCAGCTCACCGTCCGCGTATAGCAATCAGCCCCAGCATTTT.

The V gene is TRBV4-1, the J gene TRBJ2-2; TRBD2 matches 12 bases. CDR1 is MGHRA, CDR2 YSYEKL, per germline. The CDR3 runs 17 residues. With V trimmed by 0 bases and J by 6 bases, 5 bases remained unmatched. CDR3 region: CASSQDGLAGGPGELFF. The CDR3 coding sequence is TGCGCCAGCAGCCAAGATGGCCTAGCGGGAGGGCCCGGGGAGCTGTTTTTT.

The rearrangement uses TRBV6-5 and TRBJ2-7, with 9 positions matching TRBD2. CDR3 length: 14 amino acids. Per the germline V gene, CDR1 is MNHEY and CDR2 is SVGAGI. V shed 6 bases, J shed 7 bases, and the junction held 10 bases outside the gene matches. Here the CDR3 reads CASRLASGTSEQYF. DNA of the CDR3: TGTGCCAGCAGGCTTGCTAGCGGGACGTCAGAGCAGTACTTC.

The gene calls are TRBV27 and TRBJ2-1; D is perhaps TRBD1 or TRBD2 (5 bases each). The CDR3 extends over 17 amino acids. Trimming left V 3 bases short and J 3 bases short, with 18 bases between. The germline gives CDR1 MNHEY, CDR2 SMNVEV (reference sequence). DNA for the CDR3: TGTGCCAGCAGTTTGTCCAACTTAGGGGAGTACTACAATGAGCAGTTCTTC. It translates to CASSLSNLGEYYNEQFF.

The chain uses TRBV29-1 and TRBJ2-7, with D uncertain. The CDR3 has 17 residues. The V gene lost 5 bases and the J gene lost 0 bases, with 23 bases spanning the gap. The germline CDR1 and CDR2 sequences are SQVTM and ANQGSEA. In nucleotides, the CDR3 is TGCAGCGTTTCACCTTGGCCGGACGGTAAGAGCTCCTACGAGCAGTACTTC. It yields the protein CSVSPWPDGKSSYEQYF.

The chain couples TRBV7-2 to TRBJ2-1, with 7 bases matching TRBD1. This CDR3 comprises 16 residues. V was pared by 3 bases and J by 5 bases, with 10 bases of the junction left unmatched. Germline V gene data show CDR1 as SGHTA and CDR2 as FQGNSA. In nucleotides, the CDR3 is TGTGCCAGCAGCTTGCCCGACAGGGTTATCCACAATGAGCAGTTCTTC. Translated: CASSLPDRVIHNEQFF.

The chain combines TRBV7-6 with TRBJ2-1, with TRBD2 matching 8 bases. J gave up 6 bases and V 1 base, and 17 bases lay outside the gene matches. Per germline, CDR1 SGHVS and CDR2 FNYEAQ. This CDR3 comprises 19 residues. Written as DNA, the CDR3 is TGTGCCAGCAGCTTAGGGTGGTCAGCGGGAGTTATCCGAGGCAATGAGCAGTTCTTC. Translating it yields CASSLGWSAGVIRGNEQFF. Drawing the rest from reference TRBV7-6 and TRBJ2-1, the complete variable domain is GAGVSQSPRYKVTKRGQDVALRCDPISGHVSLYWYRQALGQGPEFLTYFNYEAQQDKSGLPNDRFSAERPEGSISTLTIQRTEQRDSAMYRCASSLGWSAGVIRGNEQFFGPGTRLTVL.

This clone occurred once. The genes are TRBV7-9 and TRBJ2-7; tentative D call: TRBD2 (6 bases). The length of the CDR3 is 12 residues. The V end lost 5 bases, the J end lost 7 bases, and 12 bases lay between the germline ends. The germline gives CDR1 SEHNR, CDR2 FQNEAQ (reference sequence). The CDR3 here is CASSQGGGEQYF. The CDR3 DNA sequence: TGTGCCAGCAGCCAAGGTGGGGGGGAGCAGTACTTC.

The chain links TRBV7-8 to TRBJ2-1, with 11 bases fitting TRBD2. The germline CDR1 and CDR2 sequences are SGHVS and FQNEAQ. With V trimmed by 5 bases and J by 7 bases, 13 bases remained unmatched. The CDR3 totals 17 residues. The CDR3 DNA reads TGTGCCAGCAGCGAGACTAGCGGGGTTCGTCTGTGGAATGAGCAGTTCTTC. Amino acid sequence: CASSETSGVRLWNEQFF.

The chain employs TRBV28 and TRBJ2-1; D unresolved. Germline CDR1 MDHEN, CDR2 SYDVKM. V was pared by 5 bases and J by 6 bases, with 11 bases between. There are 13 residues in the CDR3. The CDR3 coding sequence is TGTGCCAGCAGTCCCCCTCCCTCCAATGAGCAGTTCTTC. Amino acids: CASSPPPSNEQFF.

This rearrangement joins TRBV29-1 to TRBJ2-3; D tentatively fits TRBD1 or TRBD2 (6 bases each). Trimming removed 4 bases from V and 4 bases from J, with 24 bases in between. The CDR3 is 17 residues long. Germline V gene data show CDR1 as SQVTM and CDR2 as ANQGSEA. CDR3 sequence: CSVGGAIQRQGADTQYF. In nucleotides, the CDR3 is TGCAGCGTTGGGGGGGCGATCCAGAGGCAAGGAGCAGATACGCAGTATTTT.

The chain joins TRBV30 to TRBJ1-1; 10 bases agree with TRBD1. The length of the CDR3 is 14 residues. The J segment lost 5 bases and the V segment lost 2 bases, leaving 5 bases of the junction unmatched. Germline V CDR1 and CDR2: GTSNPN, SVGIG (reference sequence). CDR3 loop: CAWSRGQGMTEAFF. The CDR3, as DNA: TGTGCCTGGAGTAGGGGACAGGGGATGACTGAAGCTTTCTTT.

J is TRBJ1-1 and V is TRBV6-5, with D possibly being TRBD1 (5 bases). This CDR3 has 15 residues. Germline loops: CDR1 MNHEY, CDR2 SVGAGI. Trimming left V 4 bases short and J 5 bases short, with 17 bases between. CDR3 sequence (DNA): TGTGCCAGCAGTTTGTCGGATTTCGGGGGGACTGAAGCTTTCTTT. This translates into CASSLSDFGGTEAFF.

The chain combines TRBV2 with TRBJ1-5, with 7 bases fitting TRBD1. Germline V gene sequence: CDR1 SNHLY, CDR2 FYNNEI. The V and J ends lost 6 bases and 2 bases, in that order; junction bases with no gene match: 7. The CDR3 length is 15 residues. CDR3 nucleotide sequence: TGTGCCAGCAGGGAGGGGGCTTCCCGCAATCAGCCCCAGCATTTT. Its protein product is CASREGASRNQPQHF.

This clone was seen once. The CDR3 is CASRETGDYGYTF. CDR3 sequence (DNA): TGTGCCAGCAGGGAGACAGGGGACTATGGCTACACCTTC. The chain links TRBV6-1 to TRBJ1-2; 8 nucleotides align to TRBD1. Germline CDR1 is MNHNS and CDR2 is SASEGT. This CDR3 spans 13 amino acids. After removal of 6 bases from V and 3 bases from J, the junction contained 3 bases not matched to a gene.